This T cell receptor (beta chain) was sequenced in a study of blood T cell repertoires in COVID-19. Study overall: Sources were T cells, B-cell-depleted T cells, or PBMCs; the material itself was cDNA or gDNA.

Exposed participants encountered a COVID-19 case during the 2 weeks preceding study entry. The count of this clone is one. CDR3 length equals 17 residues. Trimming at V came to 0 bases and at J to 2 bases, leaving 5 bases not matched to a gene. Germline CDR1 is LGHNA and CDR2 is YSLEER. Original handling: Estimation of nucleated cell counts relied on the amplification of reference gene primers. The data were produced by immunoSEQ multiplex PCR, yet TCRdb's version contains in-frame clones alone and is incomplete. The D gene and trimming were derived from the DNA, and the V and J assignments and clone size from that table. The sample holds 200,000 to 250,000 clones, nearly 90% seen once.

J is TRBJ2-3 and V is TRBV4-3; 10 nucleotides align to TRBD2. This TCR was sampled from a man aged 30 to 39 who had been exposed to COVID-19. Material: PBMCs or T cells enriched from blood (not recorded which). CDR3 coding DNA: TGCGCCAGCAGCCAAGAACTAGCGGGGTCTTCCACAGATACGCAGTATTTT. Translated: CASSQELAGSSTDTQYF.